These 23 T cell receptor beta chains were sequenced from one sample in a study of blood T cells in healthy people across ages. It was with a sample-barcoded 5' primer and a J-beta primer mix that a second PCR of roughly 6 to 11 cycles was run. TCRdb used MiXCR to reprocess the 5' RACE reads, holding one entry per CDR3 protein. The sample includes under 2 million distinct CDR3 sequences, about 32% seen only once; the top ten take approximately 10%. The sequenced sample consisted of blood. Source of these receptors: a woman younger than 45 in good health.

The chain recombines TRBV6-5 with TRBJ1-1; no firm D call. The CDR3 length is 14 residues. Trimming stripped 3 bases from V and 4 bases from J, with 12 bases between. CDR1 is MNHEY and CDR2 is SVGAGI in the germline V gene. CDR3 DNA: TGTGCCAGCAGTTATGACACCTTGGGCACTGAAGCTTTCTTT. Translating gives CASSYDTLGTEAFF.

This sequence joins TRBV4-1 and TRBJ2-4; tentatively, D is TRBD2 (5 bases). The CDR3 has 18 amino acids. Germline V gene sequence: CDR1 MGHRA, CDR2 YSYEKL. Trimming removed 0 bases at V and 0 bases at J, with 15 bases between. The CDR3 bases are TGCGCCAGCAGCCAAGATGCGCGAAGGGCGGGAGCCAAAAACATTCAGTACTTC. This gives the protein CASSQDARRAGAKNIQYF.

The chain recombines TRBV7-6 with TRBJ2-1, with a possible D match to TRBD1 (6 bases). V lost 1 base to trimming and J lost 7 bases, with 14 bases between them. The CDR3 covers 15 residues. Germline CDR1 and CDR2: SGHVS and FNYEAQ. CDR3 residues: CASSLGAGVRNEQFF. CDR3 in DNA: TGTGCCAGCAGCTTAGGGGCAGGGGTGAGGAATGAGCAGTTCTTC.

Note on this clonotype: A read error may explain this, as a much larger clone is one base away. J is TRBJ2-4 and V is TRBV29-1, with TRBD2 identical over 9 bases. The tail of the sequence fits TRBJ2-7 better, so the J call may be wrong. CDR1 and CDR2 (germline): SQVTM, ANQGSEA. The CDR3 has 14 residues. The chain's CDR3 is CSVTARTSANEQYF. CDR3 bases: TGCAGCGTGACAGCCAGGACTAGCGCCAACGAGCAGTACTTC.

Comments on this clonotype: The junction departs from germline at one end; a sequencing error may be responsible. V usage is TRBV18 and J usage is TRBJ2-6, with 8 positions matching TRBD2. Germline V gene sequence: CDR1 KGHSH, CDR2 LQKENI. The length of the CDR3 is 16 residues. The DNA for the CDR3 is TGTGCCAGCACACCAGGACTAGCTCCCGGGGCCAACGTCCTGACTTTC. Its protein product is CASTPGLAPGANVLTF.

V and J are TRBV29-1 and TRBJ2-5; 10 bases agree with TRBD2. The CDR3 has 16 residues. CDR1 and CDR2 from the germline V gene are SQVTM and ANQGSEA. CDR3 region: CTVVLAGPTYQETQYF. The DNA of the CDR3 is TGCACCGTCGTACTAGCGGGACCAACTTACCAAGAGACCCAGTACTTC.

This rearrangement joins TRBV29-1 to TRBJ2-1; D perhaps matches TRBD2 (6 bases). Trimming took 3 bases from V and 4 from J, leaving 19 bases between them. CDR1 is SQVTM and CDR2 is ANQGSEA in the germline V gene. CDR3 length equals 16 residues. The DNA for the CDR3 is TGCAGCGTTGAGCCCCCCATGGGGGGAGAATACAATGAGCAGTTCTTC. Its translation is CSVEPPMGGEYNEQFF.

V usage is TRBV6-1 and J usage is TRBJ2-4, with a tentative D call TRBD1 (5 bases). The J call may not be correct, given that the DNA end is closer to TRBJ2-7. The CDR3 length is 15 residues. Germline loops: CDR1 MNHNS, CDR2 SASEGT. CDR3 in DNA: TGTGCCAGCCCTCCCCCAGGGAAAGGTTCCTACGAGCAGTACTTC. Its translation is CASPPPGKGSYEQYF.

The chain carries TRBV3-1 and TRBJ1-1, with 7 bases aligning to TRBD1. The V and J ends lost 0 bases and 2 bases, in that order; junction bases with no gene match: 6. This CDR3 comprises 16 residues. Germline values: CDR1 LGHDT, CDR2 YNNKEL (reference sequence). Here the CDR3 DNA reads TGTGCCAGCAGCCAAGATCAGGGGGGTACCAACACTGAAGCTTTCTTT. It yields the protein CASSQDQGGTNTEAFF. Full variable domain (rest looked up from reference TRBV3-1 and TRBJ1-1): DTAVSQTPKYLVTQMGNDKSIKCEQNLGHDTMYWYKQDSKKFLKIMFSYNNKELIINETVPNRFSPKSPDKAHLNLHINSLELGDSAVYFCASSQDQGGTNTEAFFGQGTRLTVV.

The chain combines TRBV3-1 with TRBJ2-7; 9 bases map to TRBD1. Losses at the gene ends were 6 bases for V and 0 bases for J; bases not matched to a gene: 15. Germline assignment: CDR1 LGHDT and CDR2 YNNKEL (reference sequence). The CDR3 totals 18 residues. The CDR3 DNA reads TGTGCCAGCAGTTCGGACAGGGGTGAAAGCGTCAGCTCCTACGAGCAGTACTTC. This codes for CASSSDRGESVSSYEQYF.

The chain recombines TRBV4-1 with TRBJ2-3; possible D gene TRBD2, 7 bases. CDR1 is MGHRA and CDR2 is YSYEKL in the germline V gene. This CDR3 contains 15 residues. Deletions cut 8 bases from V and 2 bases from J, with 17 bases between. The DNA for the CDR3 is TGCGCCAGCTCCTGGAGAGGGGGGGCCACAGATACGCAGTATTTT. Protein sequence: CASSWRGGATDTQYF.

The chain has TRBV5-1 and TRBJ2-5; TRBD2 is a possible D gene (6 bases). Germline CDR1 SGHRS, CDR2 YFSETQ. This CDR3 is built from 17 residues. V shed 0 bases and J shed 1 base, with 16 bases lying between them. For the CDR3, the DNA is TGCGCCAGCAGCTTGGGTTATGGGGTAGCGGCCCAAGAGACCCAGTACTTC. Translating it yields CASSLGYGVAAQETQYF.

There are a few counts of this clonotype. The V and J genes are TRBV7-7 and TRBJ2-5, with D hard to call. The CDR3 consists of 13 residues. V lost 2 bases to trimming and J lost 5 bases, with 9 bases between them. CDR1 and CDR2 from the germline V gene are SSHAT and FNYEAQ (reference sequence). CDR3: CASSLLLSETQYF. CDR3 DNA sequence: TGTGCCAGCAGCTTACTGCTGTCGGAGACCCAGTACTTC. Full variable domain (missing parts from reference TRBV7-7 and TRBJ2-5): GAGVSQSPRYKVTKRGQDVTLRCDPISSHATLYWYQQALGQGPEFLTYFNYEAQPDKSGLPSDRFSAERPEGSISTLTIQRTEQRDSAMYRCASSLLLSETQYFGPGTRLLVL.

The gene calls are TRBV6-2 or TRBV6-3 and TRBJ2-5; 8 bases fit TRBD1. Per germline, CDR1 MNHEY and CDR2 SVGEGT. The length of the CDR3 is 14 residues. V was pared by 8 bases and J by 5 bases, with 10 bases of the junction left unmatched. The CDR3 DNA follows: TGTGCCAGCCAACGCGGACAGGGTTTCGAGACCCAGTACTTC. Translation gives CASQRGQGFETQYF.

This clonotype appeared a few times. The chain combines TRBV14 with TRBJ2-1, with unresolved D. This CDR3 has 15 amino acids. V was trimmed by 0 bases and J by 4 bases, leaving 10 bases between them. Germline V lookup: CDR1 SGHDN, CDR2 FVKESK. Here the CDR3 reads CASSQETGIYNEQFF. The CDR3 DNA reads TGTGCCAGCAGCCAAGAGACGGGTATTTACAATGAGCAGTTCTTC.

This clonotype was counted only a few times. The chain recombines TRBV20-1 with TRBJ2-7; 11 nucleotides align to TRBD2. Unmatched junction bases numbered 14, after V lost 6 bases and J lost 4 bases. CDR3 length: 16 residues. Germline-derived CDR1 and CDR2 are DFQATT and SNEGSKA (reference sequence). The CDR3 DNA sequence: TGCAGTGCCATGGAAACTAGCGGGAGCCCTGAGTACGAGCAGTACTTC. Its protein is CSAMETSGSPEYEQYF.

This clonotype was observed a few times. The gene calls are TRBV5-4 and TRBJ2-1; 11 bases align to TRBD2. CDR1 and CDR2 (germline): SGHNT, YYREEE (reference sequence). The CDR3 runs to 18 residues. V lost 5 bases to trimming and J lost 4 bases; unmatched junction nucleotides: 14. CDR3 residues: CASRMGLAALELYNEQFF. DNA for the CDR3: TGTGCCAGCAGGATGGGACTAGCGGCCCTCGAGTTGTACAATGAGCAGTTCTTC.

This clonotype appeared a few times. This chain joins TRBV7-9 and TRBJ1-6; a weak D match, TRBD1 (5 bases). V lost 0 bases and J lost 14, with 17 bases in between. CDR1 and CDR2 (germline): SEHNR, FQNEAQ (reference sequence). The CDR3 is 15 amino acids. The CDR3: CASSLAGGKSMTLHF. The CDR3 nucleotides read TGTGCCAGCAGCTTAGCGGGGGGAAAGAGTATGACCCTCCACTTT.

The sample holds many counts of this clonotype. The rearrangement uses TRBV29-1 and TRBJ2-7; unclear D gene. CDR1 and CDR2 from the germline V gene are SQVTM and ANQGSEA. CDR3 size: 11 residues. V was shortened by 0 bases and J by 5 bases, with 5 bases between the two germline ends. The CDR3 spells CSVEDQNEQYF. The CDR3 DNA follows: TGCAGCGTTGAAGATCAAAACGAGCAGTACTTC.

This clonotype came up a few times. The chain recombines TRBV4-1 with TRBJ2-2; 8 bases fit TRBD2. CDR3 size: 19 residues. V shed 0 bases and J 4 bases; nucleotides not matched to a gene: 13. CDR1 is MGHRA, CDR2 YSYEKL, per germline. CDR3 sequence reads: CASSQDALKLLAGTGELFF. CDR3 sequence (DNA): TGCGCCAGCAGCCAAGACGCCTTGAAGCTTCTAGCGGGCACCGGGGAGCTGTTTTTT.

The chain combines TRBV6-5 with TRBJ2-1; 8 bases are shared with TRBD1. The ends lost 0 bases at V and 9 bases at J; junction bases unmatched: 7. Germline V gives CDR1 MNHEY, CDR2 SVGAGI. The CDR3 loop spans 15 amino acids. CDR3 nucleotide sequence: TGTGCCAGCAGTTACTCGAGGCAGGGGGCGGGTGAGCAGTTCTTC. Translation: CASSYSRQGAGEQFF.

This clonotype was detected ten times or more. The J gene is TRBJ1-1, the V gene TRBV29-1; a weak D match, TRBD1 (5 bases). This CDR3 has 12 residues. CDR1 is SQVTM and CDR2 is ANQGSEA in the germline V gene. Deletions cut 3 bases from V and 1 base from J, with 6 bases between. The CDR3 region has the DNA TGCAGCGTTGATGACAGGAACACTGAAGCTTTCTTT. Translating it yields CSVDDRNTEAFF.

In its sample, this clonotype was seen a few times. One end of the junction does not line up with germline, which may come from a read error. The chain recombines TRBV25-1 with TRBJ1-1; the D is unclear. The V gene's germline CDR1 is MGHDK and CDR2 SYGVNS. CDR3 length equals 13 residues. CDR3 nucleotide sequence: TGTGCCAGCAGTGAATTAAGAGAGCCTGAATCTTTCTTT. Translating gives CASSELREPESFF.